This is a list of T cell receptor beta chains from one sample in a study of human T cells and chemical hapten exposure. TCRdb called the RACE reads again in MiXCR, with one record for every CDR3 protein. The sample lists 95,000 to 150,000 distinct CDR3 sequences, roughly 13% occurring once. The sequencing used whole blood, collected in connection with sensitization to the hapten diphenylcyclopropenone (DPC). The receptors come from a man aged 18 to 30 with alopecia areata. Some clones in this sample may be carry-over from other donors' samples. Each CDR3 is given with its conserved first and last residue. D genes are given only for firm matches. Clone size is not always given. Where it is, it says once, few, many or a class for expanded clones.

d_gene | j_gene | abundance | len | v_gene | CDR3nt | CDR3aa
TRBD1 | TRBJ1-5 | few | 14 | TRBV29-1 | TGCAGCGTTGGGACAGGGGGCCAAGGGCAGCCCCAGCATTTT | CSVGTGGQGQPQHF
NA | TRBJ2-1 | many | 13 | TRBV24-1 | TGTGCCACCAGTGATTTGTTTACGGATGAGCAGTTCTTC | CATSDLFTDEQFF
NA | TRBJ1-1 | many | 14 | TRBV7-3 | TGTGCCAGCAGCGCGGCCGTCGGGGGACGGAAAGCTTTCTTT | CASSAAVGGRKAFF
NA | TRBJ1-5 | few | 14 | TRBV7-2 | TGTGCCAGCAGCGCGTCCCAACAGGGCCAGCCCCAGCATTTT | CASSASQQGQPQHF
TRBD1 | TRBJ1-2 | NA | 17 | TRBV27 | TGTGCCAGCAGTTTATCCCACGGGACAGGGGGATTCTATGGCTACACCTTC | CASSLSHGTGGFYGYTF
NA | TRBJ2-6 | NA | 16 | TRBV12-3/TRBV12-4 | TGTGCCAGCAGCCCCGGGGTCTACTCTGGGGCCAACGTCCTGACTTTC | CASSPGVYSGANVLTF
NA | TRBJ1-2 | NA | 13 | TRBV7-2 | TGTGCCAGCAGCCCGTCAGTGGACTATGGCTACACCTTC | CASSPSVDYGYTF
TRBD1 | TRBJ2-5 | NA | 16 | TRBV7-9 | TGTGCCAGCAGCCGCGGACAGGGGATATCGCAAGAGACCCAGTACTTC | CASSRGQGISQETQYF
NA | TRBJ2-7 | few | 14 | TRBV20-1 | TGCAGTGCTAGATCGGGACTCGTCACCTACGAGCAGTACTTC | CSARSGLVTYEQYF
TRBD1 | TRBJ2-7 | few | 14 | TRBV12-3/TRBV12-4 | TGTGCCAGCAGTGGGGGACAGGGCTACTACGAGCAGTACTTC | CASSGGQGYYEQYF
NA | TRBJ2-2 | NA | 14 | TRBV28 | TGTGCCAGCTCCCCGCGGGGGCTCACCGGGGAGCTGTTTTTT | CASSPRGLTGELFF
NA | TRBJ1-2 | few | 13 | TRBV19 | TGTGCCAGTAGTATTGCAGGGGTATATGGCTACACCTTC | CASSIAGVYGYTF